This section outlines one T cell receptor beta chain sequence together with its context. Its antigen remains unknown. Clones were sequenced by immunoSEQ multiplex PCR, and TCRdb holds only the in-frame ones, with some missing. The sample carries approximately 110,000 clones, about 80% recorded once. These data belong to a study of T cell responses to AZD1222 COVID-19 vaccine. Study-level background: The analysis combined second doses at about 4 or about 12 weeks. The study's findings and limits: At baseline, seropositivity was found in only a handful of AZD1222 recipients. Repertoires were collected only later (after the peak T cell response had occurred).

With 0 bases removed from V and 4 bases from J, the gap between germline ends came to 10 bases. In germline, CDR1 is SGDLS, CDR2 YYNGEE. CDR3 length: 14 amino acids. The input for sequencing was peripheral blood, taken on day 0 of AZD1222 vaccination. This chain links TRBV9 with TRBJ1-2; perhaps TRBD1 as D (6 bases). This receptor was taken from an adult in good health. CDR3 in DNA: TGTGCCAGCAGCGTAGGGACAGACCTCTATGGCTACACCTTC. Translated, it gives CASSVGTDLYGYTF. Drawing the rest from reference TRBV9 and TRBJ1-2, the complete variable domain is DSGVTQTPKHLITATGQRVTLRCSPRSGDLSVYWYQQSLDQGLQFLIQYYNGEERAKGNILERFSAQQFPDLHSELNLSSLELGDSALYFCASSVGTDLYGYTFGSGTRLTVV.